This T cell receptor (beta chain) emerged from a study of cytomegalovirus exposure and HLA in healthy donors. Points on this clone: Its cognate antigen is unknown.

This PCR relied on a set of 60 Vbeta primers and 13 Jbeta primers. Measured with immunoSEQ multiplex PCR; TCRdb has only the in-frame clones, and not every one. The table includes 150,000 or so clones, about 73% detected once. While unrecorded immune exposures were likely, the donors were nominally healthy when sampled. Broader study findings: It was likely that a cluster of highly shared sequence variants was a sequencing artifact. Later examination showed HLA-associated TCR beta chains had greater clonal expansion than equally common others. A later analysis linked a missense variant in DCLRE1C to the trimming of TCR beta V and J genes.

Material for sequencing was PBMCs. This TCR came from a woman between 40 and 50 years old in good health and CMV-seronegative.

DNA for the CDR3: TGTGCCAGCAGCTTGTTATCACAATCGAACACTGAAGCTTTCTTT. Its protein is CASSLLSQSNTEAFF. The chain is built from TRBV5-4 and TRBJ1-1; D remains ambiguous. Per the germline V gene, CDR1 is SGHNT and CDR2 is YYREEE (reference sequence). V shed 1 base and J shed 1 base, with 11 bases lying between them. The CDR3 runs 15 residues.